The 10 T cell receptor beta chains given below trace back to one sample, sequenced in a study of T cells in Graves' hyperthyroidism and ophthalmopathy. Amplification yielded TCR beta CDR3 regions, with RNA transcripts as the source. Researchers ran a first-round RT-PCR on the TCR CDR3 using the HTBI primer set. TCRdb processed the multiplex PCR reads anew with MiXCR; each CDR3 protein has one entry. The sample has approximately 400,000 distinct CDR3 sequences, around 16% seen once. Sequenced sample: blood. The receptors shown here come from a woman aged 18-29 years with Graves' hyperthyroidism.

This clonotype was seen ten or more times. The chain has TRBV2 and TRBJ2-7; weak D call: TRBD1 (6 bases). The CDR3 is made up of 11 amino acids. V was pared by 6 bases and J by 11 bases, with 14 bases between. Germline CDR1 is SNHLY and CDR2 is FYNNEI. The CDR3 loop reads CASRDSTSEYF. DNA for the CDR3: TGTGCCAGCAGGGACAGTACTTCGGAGTACTTC.

This clonotype was counted many times. The rearrangement links TRBV6-6 to TRBJ1-1; D uncertain. Germline V gives CDR1 MNHNY, CDR2 SVGAGI (reference sequence). V lost 2 bases and J 1 base, leaving 8 bases between the germline ends. This CDR3 is built from 14 residues. The CDR3 loop is CASSYRPSNTEAFF. CDR3 bases: TGTGCCAGCAGTTACAGGCCTTCGAACACTGAAGCTTTCTTT.

This clonotype was seen a few times. The chain is built from TRBV29-1 and TRBJ1-5; the D gene is possibly TRBD1 (6 bases). The CDR3 has 12 amino acids. Trimming removed 4 bases from V and 2 bases from J, with 6 bases in between. CDR1 is SQVTM and CDR2 is ANQGSEA in the germline V gene. The CDR3 spells CSVGTGNQPQHF. CDR3 nucleotides: TGCAGCGTTGGGACAGGCAATCAGCCCCAGCATTTT. Full variable domain (missing parts from reference TRBV29-1 and TRBJ1-5): SAVISQKPSRDICQRGTSLTIQCQVDSQVTMMFWYRQQPGQSLTLIATANQGSEATYESGFVIDKFPISRPNLTFSTLTVSNMSPEDSSIYLCSVGTGNQPQHFGDGTRLSIL.

This clonotype has ten or more counts. The V gene is TRBV28, the J gene TRBJ2-7, with D perhaps being TRBD1 or TRBD2 (5 bases each). The germline V and J ends were trimmed by 6 bases and 1 base, with 13 bases remaining between them. Germline-derived CDR1 and CDR2 are MDHEN and SYDVKM. CDR3 length: 14 amino acids. In DNA, the CDR3 is TGTGCCAGCAGCCGGGACGGCTTATCCTACGAGCAGTACTTC. Residues: CASSRDGLSYEQYF. Using reference TRBV28 and TRBJ2-7 for the parts outside the CDR3, the full variable domain is DVKVTQSSRYLVKRTGEKVFLECVQDMDHENMFWYRQDPGLGLRLIYFSYDVKMKEKGDIPEGYSVSREKKERFSLILESASTNQTSMYLCASSRDGLSYEQYFGPGTRLTVT.

This clonotype was detected many times. The chain joins TRBV28 to TRBJ2-2; D is possibly TRBD2 (6 bases). Trimming took off 9 bases at V and 8 bases at J, with 19 bases between the two ends. CDR1 MDHEN and CDR2 SYDVKM come from the germline V gene. The CDR3 has 14 amino acids. CDR3 loop: CARGRAGPRGELFF. The CDR3 bases are TGTGCCAGGGGAAGAGCGGGTCCCAGGGGGGAGCTGTTTTTT.

In its sample, this clonotype was seen many times. The chain has TRBV28 and TRBJ1-2; D might be TRBD1 (6 bases). This CDR3 region has 15 residues. Per the germline V gene, CDR1 is MDHEN and CDR2 is SYDVKM. V was clipped by 5 bases and J by 4 bases, with 17 bases between them. CDR3 sequence: CASSTRSGGSYGYTF. DNA of the CDR3: TGTGCCAGCAGTACAAGGAGTGGGGGCTCCTATGGCTACACCTTC.

The rearrangement joins TRBV6-7 to TRBJ1-1; the D is unclear. TRBV6-7 is assigned to the ORF class and has an uncertain function. The CDR3 has 12 residues. V lost 2 bases, J lost 7 bases, and 8 bases lay in between. CDR3 nucleotides: TGTGCCAGCAGTTACGGTTCGATTGAAGCTTTCTTT. It codes for CASSYGSIEAFF.

V usage is TRBV29-1 and J usage is TRBJ2-7; no firm D call. CDR1 is SQVTM, CDR2 ANQGSEA, per germline. The CDR3 is 12 amino acids. Trimming shortened V by 4 bases and J by 6 bases, and 13 bases separated the two germline ends. The DNA of the CDR3 is TGCAGCGTTGTGCCCAACCGCGGCGAGCAGTACTTC. Protein: CSVVPNRGEQYF.

V gene TRBV9 combines with J gene TRBJ2-1; 7 positions match TRBD2. V lost 4 bases and J lost 2; bases outside the gene matches: 6. The length of the CDR3 is 15 residues. In germline, CDR1 is SGDLS, CDR2 YYNGEE. The CDR3 here is CASSPGSGTYNEQFF. In DNA, the CDR3 is TGTGCCAGCAGCCCGGGGAGCGGGACCTACAATGAGCAGTTCTTC.

This rearrangement joins TRBV20-1 to TRBJ2-7; possibly TRBD2 for D (5 bases). In germline, CDR1 is DFQATT, CDR2 SNEGSKA (reference sequence). The CDR3 is 15 residues long. The V end lost 4 bases, the J end lost 0 bases, and 16 bases lay between the germline ends. The CDR3 loop reads CSANPLDGDSYEQYF. The DNA for the CDR3 is TGCAGTGCTAACCCGTTAGACGGGGACTCCTACGAGCAGTACTTC.